This TCR beta chain was documented in a study of T-cell reconstitution after alpha-beta-depleted transplantation in children. V lost 4 bases, J lost 6 bases, and 10 bases lay in between. Germline V gene lookup returns CDR1 ENHRY and CDR2 SYGVKD. The CDR3 extends over 12 amino acids. This clonotype was detected only a few times. Unique molecular identifiers were used in preparing the TCRbeta library. TCRdb called the PCR reads again in MiXCR, with one record for every CDR3 protein. Of some 400,000 distinct CDR3 sequences in the sample, roughly 21% are singletons; the top ten hold around 3.9%. The specimen comprised PBMCs from the stem cell graft donor, sampled from the stem cell graft. This TCR was sampled from a human donor who donated a stem cell graft to a child with acute myeloid leukemia. The chain recombines TRBV10-3 with TRBJ2-7; D gene uncertain. The CDR3 DNA reads as TGTGCCATCAGTGGGCTAGACTCCGAGCAGTACTTC. This translates into CAISGLDSEQYF.